Below, 6 T cell receptor beta chains from the same sample are listed, as sequenced in a study of blood T cell repertoires in COVID-19. Assay used: immunoSEQ multiplex PCR; TCRdb lists only in-frame clones, some missing. The table has around 100,000 clones, about 90% seen once. The sequencing input was peripheral blood. These receptors were taken from a middle-aged man with acute or convalescent COVID-19.

This chain connects TRBV6-5 to TRBJ2-7, with 14 bases that match TRBD2. The length of the CDR3 is 14 residues. J gave up 5 bases and V 7 bases, and 4 bases lay outside the gene matches. Germline lookup yields CDR1 MNHEY and CDR2 SVGAGI. The CDR3 DNA follows: TGTGCCAGCAACCGACTAGCGGGAGGGGACGAGCAGTACTTC. It yields the protein CASNRLAGGDEQYF.

This rearrangement joins TRBV5-4 to TRBJ2-2; the D gene is possibly TRBD1 (6 bases). Germline-derived CDR1 and CDR2 are SGHNT and YYREEE (reference sequence). V gave up 3 bases and J gave up 4 bases, with 10 bases separating them. The CDR3 contains 14 residues. Written as DNA, the CDR3 is TGTGCCAGCAGCTCTACAGGGCGCACCGGGGAGCTGTTTTTT. Translated: CASSSTGRTGELFF.

This clone came up a few times. The chain employs TRBV9 and TRBJ2-3, with 10 nucleotides matching TRBD2. The trim removed 1 base at V and 2 bases at J, leaving 1 base unmatched. CDR1 SGDLS and CDR2 YYNGEE come from the germline V gene. This CDR3 has 15 residues. The CDR3 coding sequence is TGTGCCAGCAGCGTAAGCGGGAGGGACACAGATACGCAGTATTTT. Amino acids: CASSVSGRDTDTQYF.

The chain's CDR3 is CASSLYSSRRTSGKYEQYF. As DNA, the CDR3 is TGTGCCAGCAGCTTGTACTCGTCACGGAGGACTAGCGGGAAGTACGAGCAGTACTTC. The rearrangement links TRBV5-8 to TRBJ2-7; 12 bases map to TRBD2. V trimming: 1 base; J trimming: 4 bases; junction bases outside the gene matches: 15. Germline values: CDR1 SGHTS, CDR2 YDEGEE. This CDR3 contains 19 residues.

V usage is TRBV7-6 and J usage is TRBJ2-1; tentatively, D is TRBD2 (6 bases). V was shortened by 5 bases and J by 6 bases, with 17 bases between the two germline ends. Germline lookup yields CDR1 SGHVS and CDR2 FNYEAQ. The CDR3 loop spans 15 amino acids. The CDR3 DNA reads as TGTGCCAGCAGCCCAATCCCCGGGGGTTTCAATGAGCAGTTCTTC. Translating it yields CASSPIPGGFNEQFF. The full variable domain, in which reference TRBV7-6 and TRBJ2-1 provide the parts outside the CDR3, is GAGVSQSPRYKVTKRGQDVALRCDPISGHVSLYWYRQALGQGPEFLTYFNYEAQQDKSGLPNDRFSAERPEGSISTLTIQRTEQRDSAMYRCASSPIPGGFNEQFFGPGTRLTVL.

The V gene is TRBV10-3, the J gene TRBJ2-3, with D possibly being TRBD1 (6 bases). V gave up 4 bases and J gave up 2 bases, with 10 bases separating them. Germline V gives CDR1 ENHRY, CDR2 SYGVKD. The CDR3 contains 14 residues. The CDR3 sequence is CAISGGPPTDTQYF. DNA for the CDR3: TGTGCCATCAGTGGGGGGCCGCCCACAGATACGCAGTATTTT.